This note documents a single TCR beta chain sequence. Its antigen is not known. Sequencing ends 3 residues short of the CDR3 end; the germline J gene provides the rest. The data stem from a study of T cell clonality in common variable immunodeficiency. Notes on the study in general: CVID subjects had higher TCRbeta clonality than healthy controls, most marked in about a third.

Profiled with immunoSEQ multiplex PCR; TCRdb holds only in-frame clones, not every one. Captured here are fewer than 65,000 clones, none seen once; the top ten comprise around 0.84%. Germline assignment: CDR1 DFQATT and CDR2 SNEGSKA (reference sequence). The CDR3 covers 16 residues. Between the trimmed V and J ends, which lost 2 bases and 7 bases, there was a span of 23 bases. The source material was peripheral blood mononuclear cells. V and J are TRBV20-1 and TRBJ1-2; the D is unclear. The sequence came from a person aged 18-69 years in good health. The DNA read from the CDR3 is TGCAGTGCTAGACCCTCCAACACTCCCAACTATTTTGGC. It is translated as CSARPSNTPNYFG. The entire CDR3 protein reads CSARPSNTPNYFGYTF.